The rows below give T cell receptor beta chains drawn from one sample of a study of blood T cell repertoires in COVID-19. Only in-frame clones appear in the TCRdb table, and some are missing; sequencing was by immunoSEQ multiplex PCR. The data show 98,000 or so clones, 70% to 90% seen once. Material for sequencing was peripheral blood. The receptor source for this set is a human donor in a cohort sampled during active COVID-19. Each CDR3 is given with its conserved first and last residue. The order of the fields is CDR3 DNA, CDR3 protein, D gene, clone size, J gene, V gene. A D gene is named only where the DNA matches it firmly. Not all rows give a size; the values are once, few, many and, for expanded clones, a class.

cdr3_nt: TGTGCCACCAGCAGAGATTTAAGGAGTACGCAGTATTTT
cdr3_aa: CATSRDLRSTQYF
d_call: -
clone_size: -
j_call: TRBJ2-3
v_call: TRBV15

cdr3_nt: TGCGCCAGCAGCGGCCGGACAGTCCTCACAGATACGCAGTATTTT
cdr3_aa: CASSGRTVLTDTQYF
d_call: -
clone_size: once
j_call: TRBJ2-3
v_call: TRBV4-1

cdr3_nt: TGTGCCAGCAGCCCCTCTAACAGTAACTATGGCTACACCTTC
cdr3_aa: CASSPSNSNYGYTF
d_call: -
clone_size: -
j_call: TRBJ1-2
v_call: TRBV3-1/TRBV3-2

cdr3_nt: TGTGCCAGCTCACCCGGGACTCCCCCAGATACGCAGTATTTT
cdr3_aa: CASSPGTPPDTQYF
d_call: -
clone_size: -
j_call: TRBJ2-3
v_call: TRBV18

cdr3_nt: TGTGCCAGCAGTTACGACCGACAGGAGCAGTACTTC
cdr3_aa: CASSYDRQEQYF
d_call: -
clone_size: -
j_call: TRBJ2-7
v_call: TRBV6-2/TRBV6-3

cdr3_nt: TGTGCCAGCAGTTTAAAGTCCGGGACACGAAATAATTCACCCCTCCACTTT
cdr3_aa: CASSLKSGTRNNSPLHF
d_call: -
clone_size: -
j_call: TRBJ1-6
v_call: TRBV28

cdr3_nt: TGTGCCAGCAGCCCCGGGGAATATGGCTACACCTTC
cdr3_aa: CASSPGEYGYTF
d_call: -
clone_size: -
j_call: TRBJ1-2
v_call: TRBV5-6

cdr3_nt: TGTGCCAGCAGCCCCGGGGATGGCGGGAGGAACGAGCAGTACTTC
cdr3_aa: CASSPGDGGRNEQYF
d_call: TRBD2
clone_size: once
j_call: TRBJ2-7
v_call: TRBV28

cdr3_nt: TGTGCCAGCACCCGAGGTGGGGGCCCGTATTTT
cdr3_aa: CASTRGGGPYF
d_call: -
clone_size: few
j_call: TRBJ2-3
v_call: TRBV7-9

cdr3_nt: TGTGCCAGCACCCGAGTCAGGGGGGCCTTGGAGACCCAGTACTTC
cdr3_aa: CASTRVRGALETQYF
d_call: -
clone_size: -
j_call: TRBJ2-5
v_call: TRBV6-5

cdr3_nt: TGTGCCTGGAGTGTAAATCCCTCCTCACCCCTCCACTTT
cdr3_aa: CAWSVNPSSPLHF
d_call: -
clone_size: once
j_call: TRBJ1-6
v_call: TRBV30

cdr3_nt: TGTGCCAGTAGAAGTGGCCAAGGAGTTAATGAAAAACTGTTTTTT
cdr3_aa: CASRSGQGVNEKLFF
d_call: -
clone_size: -
j_call: TRBJ1-4
v_call: TRBV19

cdr3_nt: TGCGCCAGCAGCTTACCTATACGGACTAGCGGAAAGATCGATACGCAGTATTTT
cdr3_aa: CASSLPIRTSGKIDTQYF
d_call: TRBD2
clone_size: -
j_call: TRBJ2-3
v_call: TRBV5-1

cdr3_nt: TGTGCCAGCAGTTTGAAGGGGCACAATCAGCCCCAGCATTTT
cdr3_aa: CASSLKGHNQPQHF
d_call: -
clone_size: once
j_call: TRBJ1-5
v_call: TRBV6-2/TRBV6-3

cdr3_nt: TGTGCCAGCAGCTTACAGAACGAAGCTTTCTTT
cdr3_aa: CASSLQNEAFF
d_call: -
clone_size: once
j_call: TRBJ1-1
v_call: TRBV11-3

cdr3_nt: TGTGCCACCATAGATGACAGGTCCTACACCTTC
cdr3_aa: CATIDDRSYTF
d_call: -
clone_size: -
j_call: TRBJ1-2
v_call: TRBV6-5

cdr3_nt: TGTGCCAGCACCCCCTCGGGGGGCGAGCAGTACTTC
cdr3_aa: CASTPSGGEQYF
d_call: TRBD2
clone_size: -
j_call: TRBJ2-7
v_call: TRBV11-2

cdr3_nt: TGTGCCAGCAGTGAAGATGGAGGCAGTACCTACGAGCAGTACTTC
cdr3_aa: CASSEDGGSTYEQYF
d_call: -
clone_size: -
j_call: TRBJ2-7
v_call: TRBV6-1

cdr3_nt: TGTGCCAGCAGCTTAGATTCCGGGACACATGGCGGCTACACCTTC
cdr3_aa: CASSLDSGTHGGYTF
d_call: -
clone_size: -
j_call: TRBJ1-2
v_call: TRBV11-2

cdr3_nt: TGTGCCAGCAGATTCCTTGGGGCCAACGTCCTGACTTTC
cdr3_aa: CASRFLGANVLTF
d_call: -
clone_size: -
j_call: TRBJ2-6
v_call: TRBV7-9